Listed here are 20 T cell receptor beta chains from one sample, sequenced in a study of T cell changes during pregnancy in multiple sclerosis (dated by TCRdb to about 2019). Library construction relied on the immunoSEQ multiplex PCR assay. As stored in TCRdb, this immuneACCESS dataset retains in-frame rearrangements with V and J assigned. A fraction of the clones does not appear; measured against another copy, unresolved V genes explain less than half of the discrepancy, and the remainder lacks a known reason. The sample data list about 50,000 clones, and approximately 90% of these were observed just once. The ten largest clones capture 0.35% to 0.5% of the sample. The sequences come from CD4+ T cells from peripheral blood mononuclear cells, collected after pregnancy. Source of these receptors: a female donor with multiple sclerosis, enrolled in a pregnancy study.

The chain is built from TRBV2 and TRBJ2-7, with 12 nucleotides matching TRBD2. V gave up 1 base and J gave up 6 bases; unmatched junction bases: 4. The CDR3 loop spans 15 amino acids. Germline V gene data show CDR1 as SNHLY and CDR2 as FYNNEI. DNA of the CDR3: TGTGCCAGCAGTGAAGGACTAGCGGGAGCTGGCGAGCAGTACTTC. It encodes CASSEGLAGAGEQYF.

The chain carries TRBV21-1 and TRBJ1-1; TRBD1 was called by the table and not checked on the DNA. TRBV21-1 is described as a pseudogene. CDR3 length equals 17 residues. The CDR3 loop is CASSKDGQPRKTAEAFF. The CDR3 DNA reads TGTGCCAGCAGCAAAGACGGACAACCGAGAAAGACGGCTGAAGCTTTCTTT.

The rearrangement joins TRBV4-3 to TRBJ2-3; 11 positions match TRBD2. CDR3 size: 14 residues. Germline CDR1 and CDR2: LGHNA and YSLEER. V dropped 8 bases and J dropped 3; count of bases not matched to a gene: 4. CDR3 in DNA: TGCGCCAGCCCACTAGCGGGAGTTACAGATACGCAGTATTTT. Protein product: CASPLAGVTDTQYF.

This clone appeared a few times. The chain is built from TRBV29-1 and TRBJ1-1, with D possibly being TRBD1 (5 bases). This CDR3 has 14 amino acids. Trimming took 5 bases from V and 1 from J, leaving 14 bases between them. Germline V gives CDR1 SQVTM, CDR2 ANQGSEA. The CDR3 nucleotides are TGCAGCGTTCGGCTCCAGGGTGGGAACACTGAAGCTTTCTTT. This gives the protein CSVRLQGGNTEAFF.

This clone has only a few counts. The gene calls are TRBV7-3 and TRBJ2-1, with D tentatively TRBD2 (5 bases). The V end lost 5 bases, the J end lost 7 bases, and 6 bases lay between the germline ends. The CDR3 is 11 amino acids. Germline V CDR1 and CDR2: SGHTA, FQGTGA. In nucleotides, the CDR3 is TGTGCCAGCAGCCGGGGTAATGAGCAGTTCTTC. It codes for CASSRGNEQFF. The full variable domain, completed using reference TRBV7-3 and TRBJ2-1, is GAGVSQTPSNKVTEKGKYVELRCDPISGHTALYWYRQSLGQGPEFLIYFQGTGAADDSGLPNDRFFAVRPEGSVSTLKIQRTERGDSAVYLCASSRGNEQFFGPGTRLTVL.

The gene calls are TRBV10-2 and TRBJ1-1; a weak D match, TRBD1 (6 bases). The CDR3 has 14 residues. V lost 7 bases and J 0 bases, leaving 12 bases between the germline ends. Germline V gene data show CDR1 as WSHSY and CDR2 as SAAADI. The CDR3 DNA reads as TGCGCCAGCAAAGACAGGAACATGAACACTGAAGCTTTCTTT. Its translation is CASKDRNMNTEAFF.

The rearrangement joins TRBV6-5 to TRBJ1-2; D is uncertain. Trimming removed 7 bases from V and 4 bases from J, with 13 bases in between. Germline V gene lookup returns CDR1 MNHEY and CDR2 SVGAGI. The CDR3 loop spans 13 amino acids. The CDR3, as DNA: TGTGCCAGCAAATTAGGCGGAGCCTATGGCTACACCTTC. Its protein is CASKLGGAYGYTF.

This chain connects TRBV27 to TRBJ2-2, with 10 positions matching TRBD2. Germline CDR1 and CDR2: MNHEY and SMNVEV (reference sequence). This CDR3 has 14 residues. The V and J ends lost 7 bases and 7 bases, in that order; junction bases with no gene match: 6. The CDR3 nucleotides are TGTGCCAGCAAGACTAGCGGGCGACGCGGGGAGCTGTTTTTT. Protein product: CASKTSGRRGELFF.

This clone showed up just once. The rearrangement links TRBV18 to TRBJ1-1; perhaps TRBD1 as D (5 bases). V was shortened by 6 bases and J by 0 bases, with 11 bases between the two germline ends. Germline loops: CDR1 KGHSH, CDR2 LQKENI. CDR3 length equals 14 residues. The CDR3 sequence is CASSLDNMNTEAFF. CDR3 DNA sequence: TGTGCCAGCTCCCTGGACAACATGAACACTGAAGCTTTCTTT.

J is TRBJ2-7 and V is TRBV2; 8 bases match TRBD2. Germline V lookup: CDR1 SNHLY, CDR2 FYNNEI. The CDR3 has 13 amino acids. V was pared by 8 bases and J by 3 bases, with 6 bases of the junction left unmatched. The CDR3 loop is CASHWTSSYEQYF. CDR3 in DNA: TGTGCCAGCCACTGGACTAGCAGCTACGAGCAGTACTTC.

The rearrangement links TRBV27 to TRBJ1-2, with 9 positions matching TRBD1. V was pared by 0 bases and J by 7 bases, with 6 bases of the junction left unmatched. The germline gives CDR1 MNHEY, CDR2 SMNVEV (reference sequence). CDR3 size: 15 residues. CDR3 residues: CASSLSTGGGPGYTF. DNA of the CDR3: TGTGCCAGCAGTTTATCTACAGGGGGCGGCCCTGGCTACACCTTC.

This clone was recorded once. J is TRBJ2-1 and V is TRBV10-2, with TRBD2 matching over 8 bases. The V gene's germline CDR1 is WSHSY and CDR2 SAAADI. V trimming: 4 bases; J trimming: 4 bases; junction bases outside the gene matches: 9. The CDR3 length is 16 residues. The CDR3 DNA reads as TGCGCCAGCAGTGTGGGGAGCGGGAGCCCGTACAATGAGCAGTTCTTC. It encodes CASSVGSGSPYNEQFF.

The J gene is TRBJ1-2, the V gene TRBV14; 9 nucleotides match TRBD1. Germline loops: CDR1 SGHDN, CDR2 FVKESK. The CDR3 totals 15 residues. Trimming took 0 bases from V and 5 from J; bases not matched to a gene: 4. This CDR3 is CASSQEDRGGYGYTF. DNA for the CDR3: TGTGCCAGCAGCCAAGAGGACAGGGGAGGGTATGGCTACACCTTC.

The chain couples TRBV12-5 to TRBJ1-1; the D is unclear. The CDR3 length is 13 residues. Germline V gene sequence: CDR1 LGHNT, CDR2 FRNRAP. V was clipped by 6 bases and J by 6 bases, with 14 bases between them. Here the CDR3 reads CASGLSSVAEAFF. CDR3 nucleotides: TGTGCTAGTGGCCTATCTTCCGTGGCTGAAGCTTTCTTT.

On this clone: The sample contains more than one DNA sequence encoding this CDR3. V is TRBV7-2 and J is TRBJ2-7; 9 nucleotides match TRBD1. The CDR3 totals 14 residues. V lost 4 bases and J lost 3; bases outside the gene matches: 4. The germline V gene has CDR1 SGHTA and CDR2 FQGNSA. The CDR3 coding sequence is TGTGCCAGCAGCTCCGGGACAGGGAGCTACGAGCAGTACTTC. Protein: CASSSGTGSYEQYF. Full variable domain (rest looked up from reference TRBV7-2 and TRBJ2-7): GAGVSQSPSNKVTEKGKDVELRCDPISGHTALYWYRQSLGQGLEFLIYFQGNSAPDKSGLPSDRFSAERTGGSVSTLTIQRTQQEDSAVYLCASSSGTGSYEQYFGPGTRLTVT.

This chain joins TRBV18 and TRBJ1-1; weak D call: TRBD1 (6 bases). CDR1 KGHSH and CDR2 LQKENI come from the germline V gene. The CDR3 is made up of 16 amino acids. The V end lost 6 bases, the J end lost 1 base, and 18 bases lay between the germline ends. CDR3 in DNA: TGTGCCAGCTCCCCTGGGGGGGCGGCTCAGAACACTGAAGCTTTCTTT. Translation gives CASSPGGAAQNTEAFF.

The chain uses TRBV19 and TRBJ2-4; 9 nucleotides agree with TRBD1. Germline CDR1 reads LNHDA; CDR2 reads SQIVND (reference sequence). Trimming at V came to 3 bases and at J to 0 bases, leaving 9 bases not matched to a gene. The CDR3 loop spans 18 amino acids. The DNA for the CDR3 is TGTGCCAGTAGTATTAAGGACAGGGGCACGATAGCCAAAAACATTCAGTACTTC. It is translated as CASSIKDRGTIAKNIQYF.

The chain is built from TRBV6-1 and TRBJ1-2; no definite D call. The germline V gene encodes CDR1 MNHNS and CDR2 SASEGT. Trimming removed 1 base at V and 5 bases at J, with 11 bases between. The CDR3 spans 14 residues. CDR3 region: CASSEVYVRYGYTF. The CDR3 DNA reads TGTGCCAGCAGTGAAGTGTACGTTCGGTATGGCTACACCTTC.

The chain is built from TRBV2 and TRBJ2-5, with D tentatively TRBD2 (7 bases). Trimming stripped 8 bases from V and 7 bases from J, with 17 bases between. The CDR3 runs 13 residues. Germline V gives CDR1 SNHLY, CDR2 FYNNEI. The chain's CDR3 is CASRAGEGGTQYF. CDR3 coding DNA: TGTGCCAGCCGGGCAGGGGAGGGAGGGACCCAGTACTTC.

The chain links TRBV5-6 to TRBJ2-1, with TRBD1 identical over 7 bases. V lost 4 bases and J lost 2; bases outside the gene matches: 6. Germline lookup yields CDR1 SGHDT and CDR2 YYEEEE. The CDR3 extends over 15 amino acids. The CDR3 DNA is TGTGCCAGCAGCGGGCGACAGGGTACCTACAATGAGCAGTTCTTC. Translating it yields CASSGRQGTYNEQFF.